This TCR beta chain was sequenced during a study of blood T cell repertoires in COVID-19. Turning to the study itself: PBMCs, B-cell-depleted T cells, or T cells were the source of the cDNA or gDNA that made up the material.

Participants had their cohort set by participant-reported clinical history. What the recovered Cohort 3 donors had was two negative PCRs, clearance, or symptom resolution. Per the study methods: Reference gene primers were amplified, and this amplification served to estimate nucleated cell counts. Libraries were prepared by immunoSEQ multiplex PCR; TCRdb keeps only in-frame clonotypes and omits some of them. V, J and clone size are taken as reported in that table, and D and trimming were inferred from the DNA itself. The table records under 350,000 clones, around 86% of them present only once. The CDR3 consists of 14 residues. V was cut by 6 bases and J by 11 bases, with 20 bases left in between. From germline, CDR1 is LNHDA and CDR2 SQIVND (reference sequence).

The sequence was collected from a woman in her thirties or forties who had recovered from COVID-19. The rearrangement links TRBV19 to TRBJ1-5; tentative D call: TRBD1 (5 bases). The sample comprised PBMCs or T cells enriched from blood (not recorded which). The CDR3, as DNA: TGTGCCAGTAGCAATAACGGGGGTCGAGGGGCCCAGCATTTT. This encodes CASSNNGGRGAQHF. The full variable domain, rest sourced from reference TRBV19 and TRBJ1-5, is DGGITQSPKYLFRKEGQNVTLSCEQNLNHDAMYWYRQDPGQGLRLIYYSQIVNDFQKGDIAEGYSVSREKKESFPLTVTSAQKNPTAFYLCASSNNGGRGAQHFGDGTRLSIL.